This record covers a single T cell receptor (beta chain). Its target antigen remains unknown. One base away there is no much larger clone; base qualities are not given. This entry is derived from a study of CD8 T cells in Susac syndrome (dated by TCRdb to between 2018 and 2021). At the level of the whole study: Whether CD8+ T cell activation and differentiation in Susac syndrome was antigen driven was tested using repertoire sequencing. CD8+ T cell repertoire clonality was compared between 11 to 12 healthy donors, some 14 Susac syndrome patients and 15 or so multiple sclerosis patients. The study at large found these results: The TCR sequencing and HLA analysis was acknowledged to have included a relatively small number of individuals.

Cut back by 6 bases and 1 base, the V and J ends lie 15 bases apart. Including cysteine and phenylalanine, the CDR3 has 15 amino acids. The entry retains the CDR3 DNA only, 45 bases that are in frame from base 1. RNA was extracted using the RNeasy kit, and about 0.45 to 1 ug of the RNA was reverse transcribed with random hexamers. The immunoSEQ multiplex PCR assay, covering 54 Vbeta and 13 Jbeta segments, was used to amplify TCR beta CDR3 regions. To correct PCR amplification bias, a synthetic template baseline was used for both primer optimization and computational correction. The authors' pipeline ran thus. Only productive sequences were kept, with reads annotated to V, D and J genes according to IMGT and analyzed in immunoSEQ Analyzer. Clonality was computed as one minus Shannon entropy normalized by log2 of the number of productive unique sequences. For each patient and control, public and private clones were evaluated within the 100 most prevalent clones. Susac-specific clones were defined as absent from healthy and MS cohorts, 1052 published viral clones and other ImmuneACCESS disease sequences. TCRdb reprocessing: public reads trimmed at Q25 with fastp, clones called with MiXCR, in-frame beta chains kept. Every entry covers one CDR3 protein and lists the most common genes and DNA from its rows. The V and J calls shown here were made by TCRdb, not taken from the authors' results. The table for this sample lists roughly 300,000 distinct CDR3 sequences; around 83% of them were counted only once. The ten largest clones add up to about 0.11% of the sample.

Peripheral blood CD8+ and CD4+ T cells from healthy donors, Susac syndrome patients and multiple sclerosis patients were profiled by high-throughput TCR beta sequencing. The multiple sclerosis controls were treatment-naive patients whose relapsing-remitting disease, either stable or active, fulfilled the revised McDonald criteria. Bulk CD8+ and CD4+ T cells were purified by magnetic negative isolation, whereas CD8+ TEMRA cells were enriched by FACS. Blood was collected in EDTA tubes and processed within 24 hours, with PBMCs isolated through density gradient centrifugation. PBMCs destined for TCR sequencing were cryopreserved in liquid nitrogen and later thawed in a 37 °C water bath. A purity of at least 90% was achieved for sorted or isolated CD4+, CD8+ and CD8+ TEMRA cells.

Specimen: CD8+ T cells from PBMCs. The receptor chain draws on TRBV12-3 or TRBV12-4 and TRBJ1-1; a weak D assignment points to TRBD1 (5 bases agree). This receptor was obtained from a human donor with multiple sclerosis. This receptor has the CDR3 CASSPRGEGNTEAFF. The nucleotides read TGTGCCAGCAGCCCTCGGGGGGAAGGGAACACTGAAGCTTTCTTT.